The present entry profiles one TCR beta chain with its context. This sample was taken from a study of Ad26.COV2.S vaccination and SARS-CoV-2 variants. For the study at large: A participant enrolled in the COV1001 Ad26.COV2.S trial arm provided the sample.

Treatment meaning: over 15 received Ad26.COV2.S at low or high dose, single or two shots; several received placebo; per-sample allocation not given. Each sample was drawn 63 days after the first injection (of vaccine or placebo). Using immunoSEQ multiplex PCR, the repertoire was profiled, and TCRdb retains in-frame clones only, with some absent. The sample lists hundreds of thousands of clones; about 88% were seen once. The CDR3 sequence is 14 residues long. Trimming removed 0 bases from V and 3 bases from J, with 8 bases in between. Looked up from germline, CDR1 is MNHEY and CDR2 is SVGAGI. The receptor was isolated from a person between 18 and 65 years old who received the Ad26.COV2.S COVID-19 vaccine or a placebo. The V gene is TRBV6-5, the J gene TRBJ1-1; D call uncertain. The sequencing used peripheral blood, collected in a trial of Ad26.COV2.S vaccine versus placebo. The CDR3 DNA follows: TGTGCCAGCAGTTACTCGTCTTCATACACTGAAGCTTTCTTT. It specifies CASSYSSSYTEAFF.